The clone carrying this T cell receptor (beta chain) was found once. Its antigen is currently unknown. This specimen belongs to a study of post-analysis software for immune sequencing data. Overall study: Relapsing-remitting, secondary progressive and progressive-relapsing courses of multiple sclerosis were included. Study conclusions and caveats: Normalized Chao1 diversity in multiple sclerosis patients fell significantly below that of controls. With F measure, samples from one preparation batch clustered together strongly. About five TRBV segments occurring more often in patients than controls included TRBV5-6, TRBV5-1 and TRBV20-1.

Between the trimmed V and J ends, which lost 0 bases and 14 bases, there was a span of 12 bases. The CDR3 is 13 residues long. Germline V gene lookup returns CDR1 SGDLS and CDR2 YYNGEE. Tagging with unique molecular identifiers was a feature of the TCR beta cDNA libraries. TCRdb reanalysed the PCR reads using MiXCR and keeps one entry per CDR3 protein. The table has more than 500,000 distinct CDR3 sequences, around 36% seen once. Sequenced: blood. This chain connects TRBV9 to TRBJ1-6; D gene ambiguous. The source is a girl aged 2-17 years with multiple sclerosis. The CDR3 sequence is CASSVEPGLTLHF. In DNA, the CDR3 is TGTGCCAGCAGCGTAGAACCGGGGTTGACCCTCCACTTT.